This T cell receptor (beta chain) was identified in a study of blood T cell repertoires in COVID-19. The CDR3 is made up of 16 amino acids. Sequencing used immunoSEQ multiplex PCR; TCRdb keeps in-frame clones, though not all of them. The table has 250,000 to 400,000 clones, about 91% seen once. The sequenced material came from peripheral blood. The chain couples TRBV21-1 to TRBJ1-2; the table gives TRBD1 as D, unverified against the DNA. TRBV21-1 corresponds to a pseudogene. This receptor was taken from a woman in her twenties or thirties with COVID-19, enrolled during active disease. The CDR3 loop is CASSKGVGQKDYGYTF. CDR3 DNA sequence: TGTGCCAGCAGCAAAGGGGTGGGACAAAAAGACTATGGCTACACCTTC.